Following are 2 T cell receptor beta chains from one sample sequenced in a study of T cell changes during pregnancy in multiple sclerosis. The protocol was immunoSEQ multiplex PCR, while the TCRdb copy is restricted to in-frame clones and leaves out a portion. The sample lists tens of thousands of clones; roughly 92% were seen once. Sequenced: peripheral blood. These receptors were obtained from a female donor with multiple sclerosis, enrolled in a pregnancy study.

The V and J genes are TRBV5-1 and TRBJ2-7; D not certain. V was shortened by 0 bases and J by 6 bases, with 16 bases between the two germline ends. The CDR3 runs 15 residues. The germline V gene has CDR1 SGHRS and CDR2 YFSETQ. The DNA for the CDR3 is TGCGCCAGCAGCTTGGCCCCCCTCGGAATTACCGAGCAGTACTTC. This codes for CASSLAPLGITEQYF.

V and J are TRBV7-9 and TRBJ1-1, with TRBD1 as a possible D gene (5 bases). This CDR3 contains 13 residues. Deletions cut 5 bases from V and 5 bases from J, with 12 bases between. Germline CDR1 is SEHNR and CDR2 is FQNEAQ (reference sequence). The CDR3 nucleotides are TGTGCCAGCAGCCCAACAGGTCTGACTGAAGCTTTCTTT. The encoded protein is CASSPTGLTEAFF.